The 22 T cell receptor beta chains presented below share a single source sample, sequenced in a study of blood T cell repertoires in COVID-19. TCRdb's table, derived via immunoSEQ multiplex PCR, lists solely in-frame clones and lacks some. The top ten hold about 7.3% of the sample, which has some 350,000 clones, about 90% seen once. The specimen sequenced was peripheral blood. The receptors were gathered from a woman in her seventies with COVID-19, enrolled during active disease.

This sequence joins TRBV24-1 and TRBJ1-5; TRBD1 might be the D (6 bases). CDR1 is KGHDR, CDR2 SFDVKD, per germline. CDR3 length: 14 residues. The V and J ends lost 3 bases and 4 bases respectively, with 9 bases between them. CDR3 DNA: TGTGCCACCAGTGATGTACAGGGAAATCAGCCCCAGCATTTT. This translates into CATSDVQGNQPQHF.

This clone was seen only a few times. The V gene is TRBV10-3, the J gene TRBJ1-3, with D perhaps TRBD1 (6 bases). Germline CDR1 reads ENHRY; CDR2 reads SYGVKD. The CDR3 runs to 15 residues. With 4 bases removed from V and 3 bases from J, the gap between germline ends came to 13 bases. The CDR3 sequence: CAISGTGKDGNTIYF. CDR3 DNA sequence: TGTGCCATCAGTGGTACAGGGAAGGATGGAAACACCATATATTTT.

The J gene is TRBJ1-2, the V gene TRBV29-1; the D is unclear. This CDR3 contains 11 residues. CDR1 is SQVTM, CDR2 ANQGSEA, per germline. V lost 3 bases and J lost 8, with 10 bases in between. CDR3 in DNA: TGCAGCGTTGAGGGAGGAAGGGGCTACACCTTC. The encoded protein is CSVEGGRGYTF.

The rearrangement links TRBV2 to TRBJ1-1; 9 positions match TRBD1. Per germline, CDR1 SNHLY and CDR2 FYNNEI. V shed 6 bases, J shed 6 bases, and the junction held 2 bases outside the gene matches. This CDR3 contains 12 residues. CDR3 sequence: CASRGQGAEAFF. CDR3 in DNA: TGTGCCAGCAGGGGACAGGGCGCTGAAGCTTTCTTT.

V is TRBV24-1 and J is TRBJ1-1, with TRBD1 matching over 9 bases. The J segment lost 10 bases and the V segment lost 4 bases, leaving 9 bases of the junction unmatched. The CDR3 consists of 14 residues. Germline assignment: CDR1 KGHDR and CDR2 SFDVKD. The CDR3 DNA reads TGTGCCACCAGTGACCTCCAAGGGACAGGGCCAGCTTTCTTT. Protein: CATSDLQGTGPAFF.

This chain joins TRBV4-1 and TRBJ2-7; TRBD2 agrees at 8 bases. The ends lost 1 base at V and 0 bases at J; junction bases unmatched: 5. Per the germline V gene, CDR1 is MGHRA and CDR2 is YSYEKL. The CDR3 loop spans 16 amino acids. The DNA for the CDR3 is TGCGCCAGCAGCCAAGGACATAGCGGGGTCTCCTACGAGCAGTACTTC. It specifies CASSQGHSGVSYEQYF.

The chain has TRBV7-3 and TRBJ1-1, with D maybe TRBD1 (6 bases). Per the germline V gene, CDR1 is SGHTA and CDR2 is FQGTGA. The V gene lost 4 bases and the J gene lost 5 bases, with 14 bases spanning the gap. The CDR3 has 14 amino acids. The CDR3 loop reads CASSSGTSQTEAFF. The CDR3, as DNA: TGTGCCAGCAGCTCCGGGACATCACAGACTGAAGCTTTCTTT.

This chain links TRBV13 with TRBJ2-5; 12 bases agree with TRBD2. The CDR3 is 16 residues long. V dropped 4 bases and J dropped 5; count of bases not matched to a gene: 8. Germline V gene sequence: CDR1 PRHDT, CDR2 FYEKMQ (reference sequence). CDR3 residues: CASSSSLAGGLETQYF. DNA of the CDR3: TGTGCCAGCAGCTCCTCCCTAGCGGGGGGGCTGGAGACCCAGTACTTC.

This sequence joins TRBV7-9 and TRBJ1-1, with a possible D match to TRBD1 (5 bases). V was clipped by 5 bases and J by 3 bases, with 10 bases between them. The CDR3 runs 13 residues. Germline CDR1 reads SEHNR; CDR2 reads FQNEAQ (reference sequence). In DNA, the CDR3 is TGTGCCAGCAGCGTCGGGGGGTACACTGAAGCTTTCTTT. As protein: CASSVGGYTEAFF. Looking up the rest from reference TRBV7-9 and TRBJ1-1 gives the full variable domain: DTGVSQNPRHKITKRGQNVTFRCDPISEHNRLYWYRQTLGQGPEFLTYFQNEAQLEKSRLLSDRFSAERPKGSFSTLEIQRTEQGDSAMYLCASSVGGYTEAFFGQGTRLTVV.

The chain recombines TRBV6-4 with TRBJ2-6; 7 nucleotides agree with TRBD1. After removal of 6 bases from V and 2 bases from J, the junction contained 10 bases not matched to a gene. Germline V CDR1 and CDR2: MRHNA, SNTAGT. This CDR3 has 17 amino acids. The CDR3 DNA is TGTGCCAGCAGCCCACAGGGGTCCTTCCCTGGGGCCAACGTCCTGACTTTC. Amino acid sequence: CASSPQGSFPGANVLTF.

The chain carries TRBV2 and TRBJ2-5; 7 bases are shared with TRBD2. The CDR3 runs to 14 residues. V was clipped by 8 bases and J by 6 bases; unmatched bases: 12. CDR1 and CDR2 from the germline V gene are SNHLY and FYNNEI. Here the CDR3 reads CASRAGREVQTQYF. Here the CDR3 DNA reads TGTGCCAGCCGGGCGGGGAGGGAGGTACAGACCCAGTACTTC.

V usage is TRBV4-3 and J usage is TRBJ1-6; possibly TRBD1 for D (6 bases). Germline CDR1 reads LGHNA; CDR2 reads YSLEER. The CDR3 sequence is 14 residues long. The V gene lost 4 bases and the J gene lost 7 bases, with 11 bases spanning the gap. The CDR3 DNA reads TGCGCCAGCAGCCCCGGACAGTGGAATTCACCCCTCCACTTT. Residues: CASSPGQWNSPLHF.

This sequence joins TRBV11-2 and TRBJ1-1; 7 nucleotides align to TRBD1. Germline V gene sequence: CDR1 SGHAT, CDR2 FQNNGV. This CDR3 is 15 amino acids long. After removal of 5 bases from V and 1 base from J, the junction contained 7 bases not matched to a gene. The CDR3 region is CASSPGGTANTEAFF. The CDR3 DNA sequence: TGTGCCAGCAGCCCGGGGGGGACAGCGAACACTGAAGCTTTCTTT.

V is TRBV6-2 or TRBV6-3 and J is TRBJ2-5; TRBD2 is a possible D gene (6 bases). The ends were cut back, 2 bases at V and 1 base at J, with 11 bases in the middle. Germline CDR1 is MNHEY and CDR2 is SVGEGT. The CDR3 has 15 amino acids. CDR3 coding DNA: TGTGCCAGCAGTTACGAGACTAGACTCCAAGAGACCCAGTACTTC. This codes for CASSYETRLQETQYF.

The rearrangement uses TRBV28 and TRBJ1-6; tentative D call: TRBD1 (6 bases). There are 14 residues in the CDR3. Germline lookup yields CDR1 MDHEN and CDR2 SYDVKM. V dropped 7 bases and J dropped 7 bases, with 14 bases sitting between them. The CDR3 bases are TGTGCCAGCACGTATCCAGGGGTAAATTCACCCCTCCACTTT. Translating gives CASTYPGVNSPLHF.

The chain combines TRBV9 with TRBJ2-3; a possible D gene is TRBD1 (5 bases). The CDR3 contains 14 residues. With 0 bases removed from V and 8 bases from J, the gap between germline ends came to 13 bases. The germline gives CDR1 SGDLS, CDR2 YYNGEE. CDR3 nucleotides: TGTGCCAGCAGCGTAGCTCAGGGTCCCGGTACGCAGTATTTT. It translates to CASSVAQGPGTQYF.

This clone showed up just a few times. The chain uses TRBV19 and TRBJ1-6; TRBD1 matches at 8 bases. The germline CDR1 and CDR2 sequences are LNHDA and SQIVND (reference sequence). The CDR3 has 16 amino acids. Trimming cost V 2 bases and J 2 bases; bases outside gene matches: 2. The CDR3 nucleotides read TGTGCCAGTAGTATACTGGACAGGGCCTATAATTCACCCCTCCACTTT. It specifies CASSILDRAYNSPLHF.

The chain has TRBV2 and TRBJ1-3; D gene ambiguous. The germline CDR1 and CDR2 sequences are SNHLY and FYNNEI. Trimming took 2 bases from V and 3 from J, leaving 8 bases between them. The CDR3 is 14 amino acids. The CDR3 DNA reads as TGTGCCAGCAGTGAACTGTCAGATGGAAACACCATATATTTT. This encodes CASSELSDGNTIYF.

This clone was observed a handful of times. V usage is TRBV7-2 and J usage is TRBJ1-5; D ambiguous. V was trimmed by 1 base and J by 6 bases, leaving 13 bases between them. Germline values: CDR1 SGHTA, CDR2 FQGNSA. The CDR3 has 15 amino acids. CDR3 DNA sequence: TGTGCCAGCAGCTTAGTGGAGCATACGAGTCAGCCCCAGCATTTT. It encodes CASSLVEHTSQPQHF.

This CDR3 is CASSSGETQYF. For the CDR3, the DNA is TGTGCCAGCAGCTCGGGGGAGACCCAGTACTTC. This chain joins TRBV7-2 and TRBJ2-5, with D perhaps TRBD2 (5 bases). V lost 4 bases to trimming and J lost 5 bases, with 5 bases between them. Germline V gene lookup returns CDR1 SGHTA and CDR2 FQGNSA. This CDR3 is 11 amino acids long.

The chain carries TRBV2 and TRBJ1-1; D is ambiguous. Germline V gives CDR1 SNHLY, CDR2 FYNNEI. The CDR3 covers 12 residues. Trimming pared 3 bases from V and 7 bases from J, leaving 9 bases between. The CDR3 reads CASSESPYEAFF. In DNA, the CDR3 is TGTGCCAGCAGTGAGAGCCCGTATGAAGCTTTCTTT.

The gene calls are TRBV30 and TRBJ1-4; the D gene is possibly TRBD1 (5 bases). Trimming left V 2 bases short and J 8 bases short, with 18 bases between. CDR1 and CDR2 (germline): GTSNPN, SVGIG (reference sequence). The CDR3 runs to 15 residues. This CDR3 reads CAWSKDWITGEKLFF. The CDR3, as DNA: TGTGCCTGGAGTAAAGACTGGATCACAGGAGAAAAACTGTTTTTT.